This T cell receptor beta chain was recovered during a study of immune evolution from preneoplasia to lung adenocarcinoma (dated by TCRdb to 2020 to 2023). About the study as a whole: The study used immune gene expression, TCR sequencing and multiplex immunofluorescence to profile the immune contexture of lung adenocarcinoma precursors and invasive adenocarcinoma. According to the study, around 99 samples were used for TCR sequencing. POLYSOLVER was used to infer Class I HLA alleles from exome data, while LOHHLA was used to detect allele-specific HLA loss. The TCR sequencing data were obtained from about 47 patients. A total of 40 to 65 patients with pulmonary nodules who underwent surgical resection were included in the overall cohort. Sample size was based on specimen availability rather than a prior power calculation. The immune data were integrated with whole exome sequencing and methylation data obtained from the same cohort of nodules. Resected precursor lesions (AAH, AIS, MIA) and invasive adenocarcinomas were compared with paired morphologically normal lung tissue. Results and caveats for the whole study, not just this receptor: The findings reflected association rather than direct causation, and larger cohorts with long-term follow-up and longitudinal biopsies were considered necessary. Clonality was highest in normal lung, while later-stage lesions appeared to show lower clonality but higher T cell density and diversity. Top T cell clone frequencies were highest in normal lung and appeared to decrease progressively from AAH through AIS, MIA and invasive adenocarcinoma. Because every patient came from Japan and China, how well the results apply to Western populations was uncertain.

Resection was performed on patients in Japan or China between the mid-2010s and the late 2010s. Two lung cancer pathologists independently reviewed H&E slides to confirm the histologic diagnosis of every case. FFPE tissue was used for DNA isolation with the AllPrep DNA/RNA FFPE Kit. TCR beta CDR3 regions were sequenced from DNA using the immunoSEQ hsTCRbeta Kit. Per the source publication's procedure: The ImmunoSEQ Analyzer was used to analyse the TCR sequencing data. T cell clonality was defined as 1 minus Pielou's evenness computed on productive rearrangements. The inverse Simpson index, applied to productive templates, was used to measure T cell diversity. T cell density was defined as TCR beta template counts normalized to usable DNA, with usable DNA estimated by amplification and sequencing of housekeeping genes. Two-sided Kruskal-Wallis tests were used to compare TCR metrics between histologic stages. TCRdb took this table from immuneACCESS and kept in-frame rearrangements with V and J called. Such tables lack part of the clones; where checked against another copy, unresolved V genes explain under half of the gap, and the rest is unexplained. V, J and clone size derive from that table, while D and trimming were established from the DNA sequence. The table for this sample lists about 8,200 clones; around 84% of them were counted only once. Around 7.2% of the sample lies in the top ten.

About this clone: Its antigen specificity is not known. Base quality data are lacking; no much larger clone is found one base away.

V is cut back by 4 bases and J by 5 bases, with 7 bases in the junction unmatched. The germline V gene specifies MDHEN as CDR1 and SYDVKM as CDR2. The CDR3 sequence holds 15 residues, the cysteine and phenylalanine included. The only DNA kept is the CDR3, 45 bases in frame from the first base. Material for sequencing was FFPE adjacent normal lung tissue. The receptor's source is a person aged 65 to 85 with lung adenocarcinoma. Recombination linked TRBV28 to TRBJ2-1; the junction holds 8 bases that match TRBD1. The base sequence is TGTGCCAGCAGTTACGGACAGGGAATCCACAATGAGCAGTTCTTC. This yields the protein CASSYGQGIHNEQFF.